Presented here are 30 T cell receptor beta chains from one specimen sequenced in a study of blood T cell repertoires in COVID-19. Assay: immunoSEQ multiplex PCR; the TCRdb copy retains only in-frame clones and omits some. The table has approximately 110,000 clones, around 82% seen once. The sequencing sample was made of peripheral blood. These receptors came from a human donor in a cohort sampled during active or convalescent COVID-19.

V and J are TRBV2 and TRBJ2-3, with D possibly being TRBD2 (5 bases). Trimming took 7 bases from V and 3 from J, leaving 11 bases between them. This CDR3 is 13 amino acids long. The germline V gene has CDR1 SNHLY and CDR2 FYNNEI. The CDR3 coding sequence is TGTGCCAGCAACCGGGAAACAACAGATACGCAGTATTTT. It specifies CASNRETTDTQYF.

The chain is built from TRBV7-6 and TRBJ2-7, with 8 bases lining up with TRBD2. Germline CDR1 reads SGHVS; CDR2 reads FNYEAQ. The V gene end was trimmed by 1 base and the J gene end by 3 bases; junction bases not matched to a gene: 8. This CDR3 has 16 amino acids. CDR3 nucleotides: TGTGCCAGCAGCTTAGTTCCCGGGACTAGAAGCTACGAGCAGTACTTC. Protein product: CASSLVPGTRSYEQYF. The variable domain in full, with the rest retrieved from reference TRBV7-6 and TRBJ2-7, is GAGVSQSPRYKVTKRGQDVALRCDPISGHVSLYWYRQALGQGPEFLTYFNYEAQQDKSGLPNDRFSAERPEGSISTLTIQRTEQRDSAMYRCASSLVPGTRSYEQYFGPGTRLTVT.

A remark on this clone: The junction departs from germline at one end; a sequencing error may be responsible. This chain joins TRBV30 and TRBJ1-2; weak D call: TRBD1 (6 bases). The germline gives CDR1 GTSNPN, CDR2 SVGIG (reference sequence). This CDR3 comprises 11 residues. Here the CDR3 reads CAWGNWTASAF. The CDR3 coding sequence is TGTGCCTGGGGCAACTGGACAGCCTCAGCCTTC.

This rearrangement joins TRBV18 to TRBJ1-2, with TRBD1 matching 8 bases. With 2 bases clipped from V and 3 bases from J, the junction kept 5 bases outside the gene matches. The CDR3 has 15 residues. CDR1 is KGHSH, CDR2 LQKENI, per germline. This CDR3 is CASSPGTGQHYGYTF. The CDR3 nucleotides are TGTGCCAGCTCACCAGGGACAGGCCAACACTATGGCTACACCTTC.

The rearrangement uses TRBV27 and TRBJ1-6; unclear D gene. In germline, CDR1 is MNHEY, CDR2 SMNVEV (reference sequence). This CDR3 spans 16 amino acids. Trimming stripped 3 bases from V and 2 bases from J, with 11 bases between. CDR3 nucleotides: TGTGCCAGCAGTTTTGAGGGTAGGCCCTATAATTCACCCCTCCACTTT. It codes for CASSFEGRPYNSPLHF.

The chain joins TRBV27 to TRBJ1-2, with 9 bases identical to TRBD1. The CDR3 is 14 residues long. Per germline, CDR1 MNHEY and CDR2 SMNVEV (reference sequence). The V gene end was trimmed by 5 bases and the J gene end by 8 bases; junction bases not matched to a gene: 9. CDR3 DNA sequence: TGTGCCAGCAGTCCACCGGACAGGGGCGGCGGCTACACCTTC. As protein: CASSPPDRGGGYTF.

The chain has TRBV11-2 and TRBJ2-7; no clear D gene. This CDR3 is 14 amino acids long. CDR1 and CDR2 from the germline V gene are SGHAT and FQNNGV. V lost 3 bases and J 1 base, leaving 10 bases between the germline ends. As DNA, the CDR3 is TGTGCCAGCAGCTTCAGACCCGGGTCCTACGAGCAGTACTTC. This encodes CASSFRPGSYEQYF.

The DNA for the CDR3 is TGCGCCAGCAGCTTTCTAGGGGAAGAAGGGGGGCAGTACTTC. Translation gives CASSFLGEEGGQYF. The genes are TRBV5-1 and TRBJ2-7; D may be TRBD1 (6 bases). The CDR3 covers 14 residues. The germline V gene has CDR1 SGHRS and CDR2 YFSETQ. The V end was cut by 2 bases, the J end by 9 bases, with 18 bases between.

In this sample, this clone turned up once. CDR3 bases: TGTGCCTGGAGTGGGGGCGGGGACTACGAGCAGTACTTC. Protein product: CAWSGGGDYEQYF. The chain combines TRBV30 with TRBJ2-7; D possibly corresponds to TRBD2 (6 bases). Germline assignment: CDR1 GTSNPN and CDR2 SVGIG (reference sequence). Trimming cost V 1 base and J 3 bases, with 10 bases left between them. CDR3 length: 13 residues.

The rearrangement links TRBV6-6 to TRBJ1-3; D unclear. The V gene lost 4 bases and the J gene lost 0 bases, with 10 bases spanning the gap. Looked up from germline, CDR1 is MNHNY and CDR2 is SVGAGI (reference sequence). This CDR3 region has 15 residues. CDR3 amino acids: CASSSGGVSGNTIYF. In DNA form, the CDR3 reads TGTGCCAGCAGTTCCGGCGGGGTCTCTGGAAACACCATATATTTT.

This clone was observed at least ten times. The V call is TRBV5-4, the J call TRBJ2-7, with TRBD2 matching over 13 bases. The V gene end was trimmed by 4 bases and the J gene end by 3 bases; junction bases not matched to a gene: 7. This CDR3 has 16 residues. Germline V gives CDR1 SGHNT, CDR2 YYREEE (reference sequence). CDR3 protein: CASSRTSGRADYEQYF. In nucleotides, the CDR3 is TGTGCCAGCAGCAGGACTAGCGGGAGAGCAGACTACGAGCAGTACTTC.

This chain connects TRBV11-3 to TRBJ2-2; TRBD2 is a possible D gene (6 bases). The V end lost 5 bases, the J end lost 5 bases, and 15 bases lay between the germline ends. The CDR3 is 15 amino acids. Germline loops: CDR1 SGHNT, CDR2 YENEEA. The CDR3 nucleotides read TGTGCCAGCAGCCCAACCAGAGGGAGGACCGGGGAGCTGTTTTTT. It specifies CASSPTRGRTGELFF.

The CDR3 here is CASSVVGLAGAETQYF. The CDR3 nucleotides read TGTGCCAGCAGCGTAGTAGGTCTAGCGGGAGCAGAGACCCAGTACTTC. This rearrangement joins TRBV9 to TRBJ2-5, with 10 bases identical to TRBD2. The CDR3 consists of 16 residues. The germline V gene encodes CDR1 SGDLS and CDR2 YYNGEE. V was clipped by 0 bases and J by 4 bases; unmatched bases: 6.

This chain links TRBV7-2 with TRBJ1-2; TRBD1 matches at 9 bases. Per germline, CDR1 SGHTA and CDR2 FQGNSA. There are 16 residues in the CDR3. Losses at the gene ends were 8 bases for V and 5 bases for J; bases not matched to a gene: 15. The CDR3 protein is CASAPDRTGVGYGYTF. The CDR3 bases are TGTGCCAGCGCGCCCGACAGGACAGGGGTAGGGTATGGCTACACCTTC.

This chain uses TRBV5-1 with TRBJ2-7; 12 nucleotides line up with TRBD2. V was pared by 5 bases and J by 4 bases, with 7 bases of the junction left unmatched. The CDR3 is 15 amino acids. Germline V gene data show CDR1 as SGHRS and CDR2 as YFSETQ. The CDR3: CASRLGTSGLYEQYF. The CDR3 coding sequence is TGCGCCAGCAGACTCGGGACTAGCGGGCTGTACGAGCAGTACTTC.

V gene TRBV23-1 combines with J gene TRBJ1-1; 8 bases agree with TRBD1. TRBV23-1 is an ORF; its function is uncertain. Trimming took 2 bases from V and 6 from J; bases not matched to a gene: 5. This CDR3 is 14 amino acids long. The CDR3 sequence: CASSQGRGLAEAFF. Here the CDR3 DNA reads TGCGCCAGCAGTCAAGGCAGGGGGCTGGCTGAAGCTTTCTTT.

The chain employs TRBV4-2 and TRBJ2-1, with TRBD2 matching 10 bases. V gave up 2 bases and J gave up 8 bases; unmatched junction bases: 9. Germline V gene lookup returns CDR1 LGHNA and CDR2 YNFKEQ. The CDR3 has 16 residues. DNA of the CDR3: TGTGCCAGCAGCCAAAGCGGGAGGGCACCGTGGGATGAGCAGTTCTTC. Its translation: CASSQSGRAPWDEQFF.

This chain uses TRBV4-2 with TRBJ2-2, with 11 nucleotides matching TRBD2. V lost 0 bases and J lost 5; bases outside the gene matches: 5. CDR1 and CDR2 from the germline V gene are LGHNA and YNFKEQ. The CDR3 length is 17 residues. The CDR3, as DNA: TGTGCCAGCAGCCAAGAAGTAGCGGGAGGGTTGACCGGGGAGCTGTTTTTT. Translation gives CASSQEVAGGLTGELFF.

The chain carries TRBV28 and TRBJ2-2; 7 bases fit TRBD2. Trimming at V came to 6 bases and at J to 7 bases, leaving 14 bases not matched to a gene. The CDR3 covers 16 residues. CDR1 and CDR2 from the germline V gene are MDHEN and SYDVKM. The CDR3 is CASRELFREAGGELFF. CDR3 sequence (DNA): TGTGCCAGCAGAGAACTTTTCCGGGAGGCGGGCGGGGAGCTGTTTTTT.

The CDR3 spells CASSPGRGVSYEQYF. The CDR3 DNA follows: TGTGCCAGCAGCCCTGGACGGGGGGTCTCCTACGAGCAGTACTTC. The rearrangement uses TRBV4-2 and TRBJ2-7, with 7 bases matching TRBD2. V was pared by 4 bases and J by 0 bases, with 6 bases of the junction left unmatched. The germline V gene has CDR1 LGHNA and CDR2 YNFKEQ. The CDR3 sequence is 15 residues long.

The chain combines TRBV4-3 with TRBJ2-5, with TRBD2 matching over 9 bases. The CDR3 is made up of 17 amino acids. J was trimmed by 4 bases and V by 0 bases; bases with no gene match: 9. Germline lookup yields CDR1 LGHNA and CDR2 YSLEER. CDR3 sequence reads: CASSQDSGGRAAETQYF. For the CDR3, the DNA is TGCGCCAGCAGCCAAGATTCTGGCGGGAGGGCCGCAGAGACCCAGTACTTC.

In this sample, this clone turned up a few times. The chain couples TRBV7-8 to TRBJ1-1, with D tentatively TRBD1 (6 bases). Looked up from germline, CDR1 is SGHVS and CDR2 is FQNEAQ. V was shortened by 5 bases and J by 6 bases, with 13 bases between the two germline ends. The CDR3 is 13 residues long. CDR3 sequence: CASSRTGRAEAFF. CDR3 nucleotides: TGTGCCAGCAGCCGTACAGGGAGGGCTGAAGCTTTCTTT. Full variable domain (remainder filled in from reference TRBV7-8 and TRBJ1-1): GAGVSQSPRYKVAKRGQDVALRCDPISGHVSLFWYQQALGQGPEFLTYFQNEAQLDKSGLPSDRFFAERPEGSVSTLKIQRTQQEDSAVYLCASSRTGRAEAFFGQGTRLTVV.

The chain employs TRBV29-1 and TRBJ1-1; TRBD1 might be the D (5 bases). Looked up from germline, CDR1 is SQVTM and CDR2 is ANQGSEA. The CDR3 sequence is 14 residues long. The V end was cut by 3 bases, the J end by 2 bases, with 13 bases between. CDR3 sequence: CSVDVGGINTEAFF. CDR3 DNA: TGCAGCGTTGATGTGGGGGGGATAAACACTGAAGCTTTCTTT.

This clone was counted a few times. V is TRBV2 and J is TRBJ2-7, with D possibly TRBD2 on 6 matching bases. The length of the CDR3 is 15 residues. Trimming cost V 0 bases and J 3 bases, with 12 bases left between them. Germline assignment: CDR1 SNHLY and CDR2 FYNNEI. The CDR3 DNA reads as TGTGCCAGCAGTGAAGCGGGACTGAAGTACTACGAGCAGTACTTC. Translated: CASSEAGLKYYEQYF.

V gene TRBV3-1 (or the pseudogene TRBV3-2) combines with J gene TRBJ2-5; 7 bases are shared with TRBD1. The germline CDR1 and CDR2 sequences are LGHDT and YNNKEL (reference sequence). The trim removed 4 bases at V and 5 bases at J, leaving 10 bases unmatched. The length of the CDR3 is 15 residues. The CDR3 DNA reads TGTGCCAGCAGCCTGAATAGGGGACAGACCGAGACCCAGTACTTC. Translated, it gives CASSLNRGQTETQYF.

J is TRBJ1-1 and V is TRBV5-6; 8 bases fit TRBD1. CDR3 length: 15 amino acids. V shed 3 bases, J shed 3 bases, and the junction held 7 bases outside the gene matches. Germline V gene data show CDR1 as SGHDT and CDR2 as YYEEEE. CDR3 bases: TGTGCCAGCAGCTCTACCCGGACAGGGCACACTGAAGCTTTCTTT. Its protein product is CASSSTRTGHTEAFF.

This chain joins TRBV5-1 and TRBJ2-7, with a possible D match to TRBD1 (6 bases). Per the germline V gene, CDR1 is SGHRS and CDR2 is YFSETQ. The length of the CDR3 is 13 residues. V lost 4 bases and J lost 6, with 14 bases in between. The CDR3, as DNA: TGCGCCAGCAGCCAGGGGACCGTCTCCGAGCAGTACTTC. Residues: CASSQGTVSEQYF.

The chain couples TRBV6-5 to TRBJ1-6; 9 bases agree with TRBD1. The CDR3 is made up of 16 amino acids. J lost 7 bases, V lost 2 bases, and 6 bases had no gene match. CDR1 is MNHEY, CDR2 SVGAGI, per germline. The CDR3 region is CASSYERDRANSPLHF. CDR3 DNA sequence: TGTGCCAGCAGTTACGAGAGGGACAGGGCAAATTCACCCCTCCACTTT.

The V and J genes are TRBV7-6 and TRBJ2-5; TRBD2 agrees at 7 bases. The germline gives CDR1 SGHVS, CDR2 FNYEAQ. This CDR3 contains 16 residues. After removal of 0 bases from V and 5 bases from J, the junction contained 9 bases not matched to a gene. The DNA for the CDR3 is TGTGCCAGCAGCTTAGCCCCGGGAGGTAGCCGGGAGACCCAGTACTTC. Amino acids: CASSLAPGGSRETQYF.

The chain uses TRBV18 and TRBJ2-7; a weak D match, TRBD2 (5 bases). From germline, CDR1 is KGHSH and CDR2 LQKENI. The V end lost 3 bases, the J end lost 7 bases, and 13 bases lay between the germline ends. The CDR3 length is 13 residues. CDR3 coding DNA: TGTGCCAGCTCACCCCCGGCAGGCGGGGAGCAGTACTTC. Its translation: CASSPPAGGEQYF. The complete variable domain, with remaining parts taken from reference TRBV18 and TRBJ2-7, reads NAGVMQNPRHLVRRRGQEARLRCSPMKGHSHVYWYRQLPEEGLKFMVYLQKENIIDESGMPKERFSAEFPKEGPSILRIQQVVRGDSAAYFCASSPPAGGEQYFGPGTRLTVT.